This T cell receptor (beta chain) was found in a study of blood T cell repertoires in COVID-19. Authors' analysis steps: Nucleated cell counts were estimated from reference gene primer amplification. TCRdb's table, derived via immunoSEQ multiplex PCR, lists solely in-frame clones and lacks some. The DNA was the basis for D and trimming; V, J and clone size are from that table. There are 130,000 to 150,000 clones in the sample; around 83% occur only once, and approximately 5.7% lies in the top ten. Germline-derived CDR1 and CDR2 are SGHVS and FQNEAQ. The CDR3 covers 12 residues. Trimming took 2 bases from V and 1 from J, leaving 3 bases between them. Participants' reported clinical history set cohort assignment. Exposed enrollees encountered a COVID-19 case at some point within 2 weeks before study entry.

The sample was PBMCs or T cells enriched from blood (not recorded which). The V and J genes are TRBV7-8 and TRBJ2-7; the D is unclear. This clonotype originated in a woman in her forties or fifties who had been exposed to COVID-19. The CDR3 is CASSLYSYEQYF. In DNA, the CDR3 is TGTGCCAGCAGCTTATATTCCTACGAGCAGTACTTC.